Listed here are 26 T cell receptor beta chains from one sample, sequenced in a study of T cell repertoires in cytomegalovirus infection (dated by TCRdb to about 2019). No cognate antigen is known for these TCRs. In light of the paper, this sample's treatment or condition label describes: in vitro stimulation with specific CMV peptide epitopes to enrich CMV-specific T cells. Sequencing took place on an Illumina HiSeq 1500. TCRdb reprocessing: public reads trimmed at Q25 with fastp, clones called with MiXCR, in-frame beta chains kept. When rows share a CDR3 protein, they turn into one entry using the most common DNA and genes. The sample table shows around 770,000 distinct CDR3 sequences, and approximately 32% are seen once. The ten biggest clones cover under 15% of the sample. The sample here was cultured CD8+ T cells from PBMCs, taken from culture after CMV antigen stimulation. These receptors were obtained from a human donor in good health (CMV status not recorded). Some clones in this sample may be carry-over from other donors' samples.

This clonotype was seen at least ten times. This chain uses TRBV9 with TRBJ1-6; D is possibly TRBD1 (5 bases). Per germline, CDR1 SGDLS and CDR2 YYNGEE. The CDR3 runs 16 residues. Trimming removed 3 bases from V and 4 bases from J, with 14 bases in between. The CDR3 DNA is TGTGCCAGCAGCGATCGACAGTTCCCTTATAATTCACCCCTCCACTTT. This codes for CASSDRQFPYNSPLHF.

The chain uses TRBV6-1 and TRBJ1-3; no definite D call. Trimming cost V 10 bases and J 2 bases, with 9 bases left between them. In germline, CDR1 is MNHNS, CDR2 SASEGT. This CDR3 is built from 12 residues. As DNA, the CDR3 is TGTGCCATCCCTATAGCTGGAAACACCATATATTTT. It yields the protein CAIPIAGNTIYF.

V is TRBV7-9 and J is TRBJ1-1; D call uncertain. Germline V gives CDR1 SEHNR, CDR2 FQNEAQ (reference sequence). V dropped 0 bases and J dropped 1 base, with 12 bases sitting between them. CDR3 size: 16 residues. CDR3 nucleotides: TGTGCCAGCAGCTTAGCGTCAGTATCTACGAACACTGAAGCTTTCTTT. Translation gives CASSLASVSTNTEAFF.

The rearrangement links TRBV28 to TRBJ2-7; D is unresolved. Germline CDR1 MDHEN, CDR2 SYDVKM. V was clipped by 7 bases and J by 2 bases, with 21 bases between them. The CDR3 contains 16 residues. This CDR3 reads CASKPKGGVWPYEQYF. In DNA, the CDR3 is TGTGCCAGCAAACCCAAGGGTGGGGTATGGCCCTACGAGCAGTACTTC.

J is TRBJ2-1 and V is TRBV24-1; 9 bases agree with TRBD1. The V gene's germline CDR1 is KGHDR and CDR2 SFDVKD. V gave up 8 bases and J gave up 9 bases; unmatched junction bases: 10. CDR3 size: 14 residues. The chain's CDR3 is CATTPGQGAGEQFF. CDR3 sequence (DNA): TGTGCCACCACCCCGGGACAGGGCGCTGGTGAGCAGTTCTTC.

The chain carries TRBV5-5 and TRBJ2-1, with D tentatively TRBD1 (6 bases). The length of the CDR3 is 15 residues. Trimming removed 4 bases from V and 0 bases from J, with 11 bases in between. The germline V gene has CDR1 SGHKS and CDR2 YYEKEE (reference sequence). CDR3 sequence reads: CASSVTGSSYNEQFF. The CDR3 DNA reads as TGTGCCAGCAGCGTCACAGGGTCCTCCTACAATGAGCAGTTCTTC.

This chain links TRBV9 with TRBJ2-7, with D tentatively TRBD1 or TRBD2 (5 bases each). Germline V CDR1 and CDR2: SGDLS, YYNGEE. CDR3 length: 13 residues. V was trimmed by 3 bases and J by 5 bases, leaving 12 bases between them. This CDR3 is CASSDGGPHEQYF. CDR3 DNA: TGTGCCAGCAGCGATGGGGGTCCGCACGAGCAGTACTTC.

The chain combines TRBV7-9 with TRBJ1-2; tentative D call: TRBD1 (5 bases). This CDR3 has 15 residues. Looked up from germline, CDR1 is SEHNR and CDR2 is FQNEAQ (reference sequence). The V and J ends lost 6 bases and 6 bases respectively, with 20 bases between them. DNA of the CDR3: TGTGCCAGCAGGGAAGGGCCCTCGGGCAGGGATGGCTACACCTTC. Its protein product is CASREGPSGRDGYTF.

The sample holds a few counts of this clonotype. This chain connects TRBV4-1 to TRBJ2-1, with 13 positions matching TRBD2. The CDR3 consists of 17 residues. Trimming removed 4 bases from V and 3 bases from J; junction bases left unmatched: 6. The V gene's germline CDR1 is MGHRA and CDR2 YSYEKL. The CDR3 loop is CASSPTSGGAIYNEQFF. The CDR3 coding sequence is TGCGCCAGCAGCCCTACTAGCGGGGGGGCGATCTACAATGAGCAGTTCTTC.

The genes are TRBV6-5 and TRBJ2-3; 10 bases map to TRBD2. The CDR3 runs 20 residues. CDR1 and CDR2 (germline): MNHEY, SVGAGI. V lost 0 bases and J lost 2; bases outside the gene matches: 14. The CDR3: CASSYSTGGAGLADTDTQYF. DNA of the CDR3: TGTGCCAGCAGTTACTCAACCGGGGGGGCCGGACTAGCGGACACAGATACGCAGTATTTT.

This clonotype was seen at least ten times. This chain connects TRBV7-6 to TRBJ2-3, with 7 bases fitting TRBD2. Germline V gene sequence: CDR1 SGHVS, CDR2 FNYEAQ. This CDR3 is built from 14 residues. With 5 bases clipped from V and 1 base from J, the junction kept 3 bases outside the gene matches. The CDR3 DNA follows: TGTGCCAGCAGCCCCGCGGGGGGCACAGATACGCAGTATTTT. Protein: CASSPAGGTDTQYF.

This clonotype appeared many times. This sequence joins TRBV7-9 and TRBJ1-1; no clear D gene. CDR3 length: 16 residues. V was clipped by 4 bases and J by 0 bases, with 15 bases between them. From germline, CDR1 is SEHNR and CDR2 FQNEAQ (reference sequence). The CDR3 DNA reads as TGTGCCAGCAGCTCGACCCGGATAGATATGAACACTGAAGCTTTCTTT. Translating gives CASSSTRIDMNTEAFF.

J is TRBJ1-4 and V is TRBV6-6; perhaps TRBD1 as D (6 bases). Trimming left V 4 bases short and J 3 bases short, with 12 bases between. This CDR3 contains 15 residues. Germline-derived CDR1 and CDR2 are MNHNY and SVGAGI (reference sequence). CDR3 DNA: TGTGCCAGCAGTTTCACAGGGAAGGCTAATGAAAAACTGTTTTTT. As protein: CASSFTGKANEKLFF.

The CDR3 reads CASSNGAFVGNTEAFF. CDR3 bases: TGTGCCAGTAGTAACGGGGCATTTGTGGGGAACACTGAAGCTTTCTTT. The chain employs TRBV19 and TRBJ1-1, with D perhaps TRBD1 (5 bases). Trimming took off 4 bases at V and 1 base at J, with 16 bases between the two ends. Germline CDR1 is LNHDA and CDR2 is SQIVND (reference sequence). This CDR3 has 16 amino acids. The variable domain in full, with the rest retrieved from reference TRBV19 and TRBJ1-1, is DGGITQSPKYLFRKEGQNVTLSCEQNLNHDAMYWYRQDPGQGLRLIYYSQIVNDFQKGDIAEGYSVSREKKESFPLTVTSAQKNPTAFYLCASSNGAFVGNTEAFFGQGTRLTVV.

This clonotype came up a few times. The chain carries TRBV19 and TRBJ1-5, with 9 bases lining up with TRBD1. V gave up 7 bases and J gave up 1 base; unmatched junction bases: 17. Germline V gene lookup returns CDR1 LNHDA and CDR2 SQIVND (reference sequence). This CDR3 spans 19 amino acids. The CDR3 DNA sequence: TGTGCCAGTACTCCACTTCGCCGGGACAGGGTCAGAAGCAATCAGCCCCAGCATTTT. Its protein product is CASTPLRRDRVRSNQPQHF.

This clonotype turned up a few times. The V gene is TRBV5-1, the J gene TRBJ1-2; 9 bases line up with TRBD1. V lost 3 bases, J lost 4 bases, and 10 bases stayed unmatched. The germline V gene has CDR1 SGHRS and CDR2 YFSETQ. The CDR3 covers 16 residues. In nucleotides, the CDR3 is TGCGCCAGCAGCTGGACCCCGGGACAGGGTGCCTATGGCTACACCTTC. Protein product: CASSWTPGQGAYGYTF.

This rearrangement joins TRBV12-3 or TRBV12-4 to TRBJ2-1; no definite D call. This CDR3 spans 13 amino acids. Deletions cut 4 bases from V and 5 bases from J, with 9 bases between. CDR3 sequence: CASSYSAHNEQFF. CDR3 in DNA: TGTGCCAGCAGTTACAGTGCCCACAATGAGCAGTTCTTC.

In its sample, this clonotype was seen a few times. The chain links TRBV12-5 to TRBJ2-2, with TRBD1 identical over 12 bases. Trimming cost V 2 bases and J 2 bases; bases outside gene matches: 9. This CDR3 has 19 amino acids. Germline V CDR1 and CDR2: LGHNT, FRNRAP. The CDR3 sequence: CASGLSTEGTGGNTGELFF. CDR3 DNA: TGTGCTAGTGGTTTGTCCACGGAGGGGACAGGGGGCAACACCGGGGAGCTGTTTTTT.

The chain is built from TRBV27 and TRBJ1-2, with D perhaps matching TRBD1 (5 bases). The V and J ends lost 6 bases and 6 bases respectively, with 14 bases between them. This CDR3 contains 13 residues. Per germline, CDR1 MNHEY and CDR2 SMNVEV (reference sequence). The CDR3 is CASSHGHPNGYTF. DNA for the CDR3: TGTGCCAGCAGCCACGGACACCCGAATGGCTACACCTTC.

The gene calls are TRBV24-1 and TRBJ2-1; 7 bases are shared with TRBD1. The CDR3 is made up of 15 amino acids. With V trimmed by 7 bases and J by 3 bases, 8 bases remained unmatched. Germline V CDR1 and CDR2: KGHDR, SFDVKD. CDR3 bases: TGTGCCACCAGCGACGACAGGGCCGGCTACAATGAGCAGTTCTTC. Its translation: CATSDDRAGYNEQFF.

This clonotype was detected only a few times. The CDR3 region is CASSLDISQGYTF. CDR3 coding DNA: TGTGCCAGCAGTCTGGACATCTCTCAAGGCTACACCTTC. The gene calls are TRBV27 and TRBJ1-2; a possible D gene is TRBD1 (5 bases). The CDR3 runs 13 residues. The V and J ends lost 5 bases and 8 bases respectively, with 15 bases between them. Germline V gives CDR1 MNHEY, CDR2 SMNVEV (reference sequence).

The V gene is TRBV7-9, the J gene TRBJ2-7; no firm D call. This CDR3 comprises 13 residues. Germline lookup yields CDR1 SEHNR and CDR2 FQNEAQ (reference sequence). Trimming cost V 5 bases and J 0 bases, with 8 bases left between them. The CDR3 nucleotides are TGTGCCAGCAGCCAGGAGAACTCCTACGAGCAGTACTTC. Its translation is CASSQENSYEQYF.

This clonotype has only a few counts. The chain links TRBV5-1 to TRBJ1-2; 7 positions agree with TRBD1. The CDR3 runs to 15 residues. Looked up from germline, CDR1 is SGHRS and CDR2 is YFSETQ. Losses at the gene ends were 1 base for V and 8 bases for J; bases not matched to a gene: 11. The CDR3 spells CASSLSGGQPQGYTF. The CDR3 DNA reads TGCGCCAGCAGCTTGTCCGGGGGACAGCCCCAGGGCTACACCTTC.

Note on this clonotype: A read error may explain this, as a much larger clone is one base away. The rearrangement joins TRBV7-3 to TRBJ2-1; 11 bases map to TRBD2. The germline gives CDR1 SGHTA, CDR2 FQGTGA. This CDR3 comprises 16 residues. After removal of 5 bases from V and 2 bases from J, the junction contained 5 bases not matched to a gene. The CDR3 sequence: CASSPQLAGAYNEQFF. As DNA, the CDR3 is TGTGCCAGCAGCCCCCAACTAGCGGGGGCCTACAATGAGCAGTTCTTC.

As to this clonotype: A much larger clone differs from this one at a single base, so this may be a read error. The CDR3 loop is CASSLILACSSYNEQFF. The CDR3 nucleotides read TGTGCCAGCAGTTTAATTTTAGCCTGCAGCTCCTACAATGAGCAGTTCTTC. The V and J genes are TRBV12-3 or TRBV12-4 and TRBJ2-1; D is ambiguous. The V and J ends lost 2 bases and 0 bases respectively, with 14 bases between them. This CDR3 region has 17 residues.

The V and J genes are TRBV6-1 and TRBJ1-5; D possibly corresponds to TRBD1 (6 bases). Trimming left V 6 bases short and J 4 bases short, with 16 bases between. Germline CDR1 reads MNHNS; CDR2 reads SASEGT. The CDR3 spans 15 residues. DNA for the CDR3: TGTGCCAGCAGCCCCGAGGGGGGACCTAATCAGCCCCAGCATTTT. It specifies CASSPEGGPNQPQHF.